A single sample gave rise to the 13 T cell receptor beta chains below, sequenced in a study of T cell repertoires in cytomegalovirus infection. Via MiXCR, TCRdb re-called the reads, giving one row per CDR3 protein. The sample holds approximately 990,000 distinct CDR3 sequences, 30% to 40% seen once. No cognate antigen is known for these TCRs. The input for sequencing was cultured CD8+ T cells from PBMCs, taken from culture after CMV antigen stimulation. These receptors all come from a human donor in good health (CMV status not recorded). Some clones in this sample may be carry-over from other donors' samples.

Concerning this clonotype itself: The conserved phenylalanine or tryptophan is not found at the CDR3 terminus, so this likely reflects a read error. The DNA is omitted, as the CDR3 cannot be located on it reliably, and the CDR3 follows TCRdb's listing. This rearrangement joins TRBV29-1 to TRBJ1-1; the table calls TRBD1, which could not be checked here. Germline V gene lookup returns CDR1 SQVTM and CDR2 ANQGSEA. Termini included, the CDR3 measures 9 amino acids. The CDR3 loop reads CSVEGGVDV.

The sample holds a few counts of this clonotype. The rearrangement joins TRBV4-1 to TRBJ2-7; TRBD2 agrees at 7 bases. This CDR3 has 16 residues. Germline-derived CDR1 and CDR2 are MGHRA and YSYEKL. V was clipped by 0 bases and J by 7 bases; unmatched bases: 12. CDR3 bases: TGCGCCAGCAGCCAAGATATGGGGGGGGTCCGCGGGGAGCAGTACTTC. This translates into CASSQDMGGVRGEQYF.

The chain joins TRBV5-1 to TRBJ1-3; D ambiguous. This CDR3 has 15 amino acids. The ends were cut back, 2 bases at V and 0 bases at J, with 9 bases in the middle. Germline V CDR1 and CDR2: SGHRS, YFSETQ. DNA for the CDR3: TGCGCCAGCAGCTTCGGAGACACCTCTGGAAACACCATATATTTT. Protein sequence: CASSFGDTSGNTIYF.

This clonotype was seen ten or more times. The chain carries TRBV7-8 and TRBJ2-3; 9 bases map to TRBD1. The CDR3 runs 17 residues. Germline values: CDR1 SGHVS, CDR2 FQNEAQ. V dropped 4 bases and J dropped 6; count of bases not matched to a gene: 14. The CDR3 protein is CASSSKRTGERVDTQYF. For the CDR3, the DNA is TGTGCCAGCAGCTCCAAACGGACAGGGGAGAGGGTGGATACGCAGTATTTT. Together with reference TRBV7-8 and TRBJ2-3, the CDR3 gives the full variable domain: GAGVSQSPRYKVAKRGQDVALRCDPISGHVSLFWYQQALGQGPEFLTYFQNEAQLDKSGLPSDRFFAERPEGSVSTLKIQRTQQEDSAVYLCASSSKRTGERVDTQYFGPGTRLTVL.

The chain joins TRBV27 to TRBJ1-1; unclear D gene. Germline values: CDR1 MNHEY, CDR2 SMNVEV (reference sequence). The CDR3 spans 13 residues. The V end was cut by 6 bases, the J end by 0 bases, with 8 bases between. The chain's CDR3 is CASRWAMNTEAFF. The CDR3 coding sequence is TGTGCCAGCAGATGGGCCATGAACACTGAAGCTTTCTTT.

This clonotype came up a few times. The rearrangement uses TRBV23-1 and TRBJ2-7; no firm D call. TRBV23-1 is filed as an ORF, its function uncertain. The CDR3 is 13 amino acids. V was cut by 4 bases and J by 3 bases, with 10 bases left in between. CDR3 nucleotides: TGCGCCAGCAGTCTCGGCGACATCTACGAGCAGTACTTC. It specifies CASSLGDIYEQYF.

In its sample, this clonotype was seen many times. The J gene is TRBJ1-1, the V gene TRBV7-8, with unresolved D. In germline, CDR1 is SGHVS, CDR2 FQNEAQ. Trimming removed 5 bases from V and 4 bases from J, with 8 bases in between. This CDR3 contains 12 residues. The CDR3 here is CASSESGTEAFF. In nucleotides, the CDR3 is TGTGCCAGCAGCGAGTCAGGCACTGAAGCTTTCTTT.

This chain uses TRBV27 with TRBJ1-1; TRBD1 matches at 9 bases. The CDR3 has 16 amino acids. Germline V gives CDR1 MNHEY, CDR2 SMNVEV (reference sequence). The trim removed 0 bases at V and 3 bases at J, leaving 5 bases unmatched. This CDR3 is CASSLSHRGRDTEAFF. In nucleotides, the CDR3 is TGTGCCAGCAGTTTATCGCACAGGGGGCGTGACACTGAAGCTTTCTTT.

V and J are TRBV5-6 and TRBJ2-7; D unresolved. Trimming took 4 bases from V and 3 from J, leaving 11 bases between them. Germline CDR1 is SGHDT and CDR2 is YYEEEE. The CDR3 contains 13 residues. CDR3 nucleotides: TGTGCCAGCAGCCGGTTTTTAGGCTACGAGCAGTACTTC. This gives the protein CASSRFLGYEQYF. The complete variable domain, with remaining parts taken from reference TRBV5-6 and TRBJ2-7, reads DAGVTQSPTHLIKTRGQQVTLRCSPKSGHDTVSWYQQALGQGPQFIFQYYEEEERQRGNFPDRFSGHQFPNYSSELNVNALLLGDSALYLCASSRFLGYEQYFGPGTRLTVT.

V usage is TRBV6-1 and J usage is TRBJ1-1; TRBD1 matches 11 bases. The V gene end was trimmed by 4 bases and the J gene end by 3 bases; junction bases not matched to a gene: 7. The CDR3 totals 16 residues. CDR1 MNHNS and CDR2 SASEGT come from the germline V gene. The CDR3 protein is CASSARTGGAYTEAFF. The CDR3 DNA follows: TGTGCCAGCAGTGCCCGGACAGGGGGCGCGTACACTGAAGCTTTCTTT.

The sample holds a few counts of this clonotype. The chain is built from TRBV6-6 and TRBJ1-1, with 11 bases aligning to TRBD1. The CDR3 is 17 residues long. Trimming at V came to 2 bases and at J to 0 bases, leaving 5 bases not matched to a gene. The germline V gene has CDR1 MNHNY and CDR2 SVGAGI (reference sequence). The CDR3 is CASSYGTGGTMNTEAFF. Here the CDR3 DNA reads TGTGCCAGCAGTTACGGGACAGGGGGGACCATGAACACTGAAGCTTTCTTT.

This clonotype has only a few counts. This rearrangement joins TRBV10-2 to TRBJ1-2, with D perhaps TRBD1 (5 bases). The CDR3 is made up of 12 amino acids. Germline V lookup: CDR1 WSHSY, CDR2 SAAADI. V lost 10 bases to trimming and J lost 6 bases, with 15 bases between them. CDR3 in amino acids: CATSDEDNGYTF. CDR3 sequence (DNA): TGCGCCACCTCGGACGAGGACAATGGCTACACCTTC.

The genes are TRBV6-2 or TRBV6-3 and TRBJ2-1, with D unclear. CDR3 length: 16 amino acids. V was clipped by 7 bases and J by 0 bases, with 16 bases between them. Germline V lookup: CDR1 MNHEY, CDR2 SVGEGT. The CDR3 DNA reads TGTGCCAGCACCTCACACACCGCTAGCTCCTACAATGAGCAGTTCTTC. Translation: CASTSHTASSYNEQFF.